The rows below give T cell receptor beta chains drawn from one sample of a study of cytomegalovirus exposure and HLA in healthy donors. Libraries were prepared by immunoSEQ multiplex PCR; TCRdb keeps only in-frame clonotypes and omits some of them. The sample consists of approximately 75,000 clones, about 72% of them appearing once. The sequenced sample was PBMCs. Every receptor here comes from a man aged 40-55 years in good health and CMV-seropositive. CDR3s include the opening cysteine and the closing phenylalanine or tryptophan. The listing skips clone size in some rows; elsewhere it reads once, few, many or a size class.

>TRBJ1-5|TRBV2|.
CASSRRQFSNQPQHF
>TRBJ2-2|TRBV30|.
CAWSRGQGVRELFF
>TRBJ1-5|TRBV5-4|.
CASSLGGAGNQPQHF
>TRBJ2-2|TRBV4-3|once
CASSQDPGVGELFF
>TRBJ1-1|TRBV10-3|.
CAISDPGTGNTEAFF
>TRBJ2-2|TRBV5-1|few
CASSVLGQRNTGELFF
>TRBJ2-3|TRBV5-4|.
CASSLSGQGGDTQYF
>TRBJ1-1|TRBV5-8|.
CASSLAGTGWATEAFF
>TRBJ1-1|TRBV7-9|.
CASSPLGGSTAFF
>TRBJ1-1|TRBV5-1|few
CASSTSTGMNTEAFF
>TRBJ1-6|TRBV15|.
CATSKDRNSPLHF
>TRBJ2-7|TRBV28|.
CASSLSHFYEQYF
>TRBJ2-7|TRBV29-1|few
CSVSSWTNEQYF
>TRBJ2-1|TRBV13|few
CASSLLLITLSSYNEQFF
>TRBJ2-7|TRBV11-3|medium-sized
CASSQRGRAAYEQYF
>TRBJ1-1|TRBV7-9|few
CASSLVTYEAFF
>TRBJ2-7|TRBV6-5|.
CASSWGTGSYEQYF
>TRBJ1-4|TRBV5-1|.
CASSLRSNEKLFF
>TRBJ2-7|TRBV2|few
CASSENYTYEQYF
>TRBJ2-3|TRBV7-8|few
CASSLVPAVDTDTQYF
>TRBJ1-3|TRBV2|.
CASSERQASSGNTIYF
>TRBJ2-3|TRBV14|.
CASSQVGLAGHTSTDTQYF